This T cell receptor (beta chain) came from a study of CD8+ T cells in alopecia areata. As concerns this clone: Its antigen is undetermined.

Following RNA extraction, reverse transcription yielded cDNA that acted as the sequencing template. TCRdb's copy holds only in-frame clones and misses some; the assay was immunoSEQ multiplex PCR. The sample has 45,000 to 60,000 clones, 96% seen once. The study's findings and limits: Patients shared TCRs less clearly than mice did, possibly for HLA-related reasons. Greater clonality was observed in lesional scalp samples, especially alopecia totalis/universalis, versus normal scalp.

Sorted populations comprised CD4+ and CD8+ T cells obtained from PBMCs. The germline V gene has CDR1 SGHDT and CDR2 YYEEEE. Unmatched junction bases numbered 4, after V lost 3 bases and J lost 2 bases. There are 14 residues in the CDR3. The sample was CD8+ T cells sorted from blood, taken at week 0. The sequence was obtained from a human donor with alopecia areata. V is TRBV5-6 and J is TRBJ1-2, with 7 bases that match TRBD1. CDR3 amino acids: CASSWQGDNYGYTF. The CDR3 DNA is TGTGCCAGCAGCTGGCAGGGGGACAACTATGGCTACACCTTC.